This T cell receptor beta chain is drawn from a study of blood T cell repertoires in COVID-19 (dated by TCRdb to 2020 to 2021). As for the study more broadly: The collaborator samples originated in the United States, Italy and Spain and spanned the acute and convalescent phases of COVID-19. The samples were drawn from two sources: the first 160 participants of the ongoing ImmuneRACE study, and over 1,000 subjects contributed by 6 global collaborators. The prospective study material was composed of cDNA or gDNA derived from T cells, B-cell-depleted T cells, or PBMCs. Subjects who had been exposed to COVID-19, were actively infected with it, or had recovered from it provided the deeply sampled blood TCRbeta repertoires that made up the dataset. The repertoires were made available in a free public database intended to serve as a resource for research on the immune response to SARS-CoV-2. Nearly every sample came with metadata listing a de-identified subject ID, COVID-19 status, age in years and sex. Where HLA class I and class II types were available, the types were taken from metadata supplied by the sample provider, not from assay-based typing.

The junction carries 8 bases between V and J, which are trimmed by 1 base and 4 bases respectively. Taken from the germline V gene, the CDR1 and CDR2 loops are SGHTA and FQGNSA. Including cysteine and phenylalanine, the CDR3 has 14 amino acids. Only CDR3 DNA remains: 42 bases, in frame from the first base. TCRbeta CDR3 regions were amplified from genomic DNA using the immunoSEQ Assay, a bias-controlled multiplex PCR. The authors' pipeline ran thus. Within the assay, amplification of reference gene primers was used to estimate how many nucleated cells each sample contained. To quantify the absolute abundance of each unique TCRbeta CDR3 rearrangement, sequence reads were collapsed and filtered. For each sample, productive Simpson clonality was calculated as the square root of Simpson's diversity index across productive rearrangements. TCRdb took this table from immuneACCESS and kept in-frame rearrangements with V and J called. Such tables lack part of the clones; where checked against another copy, unresolved V genes explain under half of the gap, and the rest is unexplained. The V and J calls and the clone size are those of that table, but D and trimming were determined from the DNA. The sample table lists about 87,000 clones, around three quarters of them with a count of one. The ten largest account for roughly 4.2% of the sample.

What the research found in general, with its limitations: The amount of clinical and demographic metadata varied by source and participant and was provided uncurated.

As to this clone: No cognate antigen has been identified for it. No clone much larger than this one lies a single base away; base qualities are absent. This CDR3 is also generated by other DNA sequences in the sample.

Each collaborating institution followed its own protocols to collect whole blood in K2EDTA tubes. Collaborator samples were shipped for TCRbeta analysis as frozen whole blood, isolated PBMCs, or DNA extracted from either sample type. Input material: peripheral blood. This TCR was sampled from a woman aged 45-59 years with acute or convalescent COVID-19. The sequence joins TRBV7-2 to TRBJ1-5; there is no confident call for the D gene. In nucleotides, the sequence is TGTGCCAGCAGCTTAGAGCGCGGAAATCAGCCCCAGCATTTT. This encodes CASSLERGNQPQHF. The variable domain in full, with residues beyond the CDR3 obtained from the reference TRBV7-2 and TRBJ1-5 genes, is GAGVSQSPSNKVTEKGKDVELRCDPISGHTALYWYRQSLGQGLEFLIYFQGNSAPDKSGLPSDRFSAERTGGSVSTLTIQRTQQEDSAVYLCASSLERGNQPQHFGDGTRLSIL.